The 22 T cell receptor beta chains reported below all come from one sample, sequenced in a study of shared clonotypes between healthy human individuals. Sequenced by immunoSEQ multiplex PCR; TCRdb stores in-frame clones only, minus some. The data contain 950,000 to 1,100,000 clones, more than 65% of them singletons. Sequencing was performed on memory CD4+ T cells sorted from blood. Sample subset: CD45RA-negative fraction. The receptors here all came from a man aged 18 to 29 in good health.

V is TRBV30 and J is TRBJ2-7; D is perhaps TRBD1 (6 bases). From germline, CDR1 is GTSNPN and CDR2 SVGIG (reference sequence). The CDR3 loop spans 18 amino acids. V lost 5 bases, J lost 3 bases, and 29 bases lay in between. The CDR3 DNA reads TGTGCCTGGTCTAGAAGGGGCTTGGGGGCAGGTTGGGTCTACGAGCAGTACTTC. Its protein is CAWSRRGLGAGWVYEQYF.

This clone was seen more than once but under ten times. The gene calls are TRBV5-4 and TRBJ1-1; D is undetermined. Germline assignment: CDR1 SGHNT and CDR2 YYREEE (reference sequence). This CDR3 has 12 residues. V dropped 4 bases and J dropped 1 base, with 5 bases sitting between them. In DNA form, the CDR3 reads TGTGCCAGCAGCGGGAAGAACACTGAAGCTTTCTTT. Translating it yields CASSGKNTEAFF.

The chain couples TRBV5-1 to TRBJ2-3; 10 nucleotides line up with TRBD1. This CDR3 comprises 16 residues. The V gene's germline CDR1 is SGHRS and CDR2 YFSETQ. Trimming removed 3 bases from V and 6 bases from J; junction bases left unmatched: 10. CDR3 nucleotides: TGCGCCAGCAGCTCGCAGCCGGGACAGGGGAGCGATACGCAGTATTTT. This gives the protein CASSSQPGQGSDTQYF. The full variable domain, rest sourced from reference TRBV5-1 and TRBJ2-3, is KAGVTQTPRYLIKTRGQQVTLSCSPISGHRSVSWYQQTPGQGLQFLFEYFSETQRNKGNFPGRFSGRQFSNSRSEMNVSTLELGDSALYLCASSSQPGQGSDTQYFGPGTRLTVL.

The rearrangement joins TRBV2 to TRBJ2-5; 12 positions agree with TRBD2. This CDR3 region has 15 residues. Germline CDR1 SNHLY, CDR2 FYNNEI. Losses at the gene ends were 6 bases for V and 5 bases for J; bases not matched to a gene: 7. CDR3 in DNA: TGTGCCAGCAGCCTACTAGCGGGGGGCGGTGAGACCCAGTACTTC. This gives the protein CASSLLAGGGETQYF.

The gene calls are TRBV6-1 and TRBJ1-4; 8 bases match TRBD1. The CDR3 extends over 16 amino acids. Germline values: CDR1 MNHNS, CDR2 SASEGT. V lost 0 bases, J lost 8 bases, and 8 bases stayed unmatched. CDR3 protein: CASSEALDRVVEKLFF. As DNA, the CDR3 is TGTGCCAGCAGTGAAGCGCTGGACAGGGTGGTCGAAAAACTGTTTTTT.

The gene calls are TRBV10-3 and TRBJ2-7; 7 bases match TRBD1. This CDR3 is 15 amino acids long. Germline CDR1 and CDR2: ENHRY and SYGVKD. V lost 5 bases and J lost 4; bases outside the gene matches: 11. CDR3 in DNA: TGTGCCATCAGTTTCAACAGGGGACCATATTACGAGCAGTACTTC. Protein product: CAISFNRGPYYEQYF.

The CDR3 sequence: CASSSVDRPYEQYF. The CDR3 DNA reads TGTGCCAGCAGCTCCGTGGACAGGCCCTACGAGCAGTACTTC. This sequence joins TRBV5-6 and TRBJ2-7; 7 bases agree with TRBD1. V shed 3 bases, J shed 2 bases, and the junction held 5 bases outside the gene matches. From germline, CDR1 is SGHDT and CDR2 YYEEEE. This CDR3 spans 14 amino acids.

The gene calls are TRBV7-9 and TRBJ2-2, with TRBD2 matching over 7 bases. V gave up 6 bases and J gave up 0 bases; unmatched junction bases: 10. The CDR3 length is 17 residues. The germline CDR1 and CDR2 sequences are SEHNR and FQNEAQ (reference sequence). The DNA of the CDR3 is TGTGCCAGCAGGGCTAGCGGACCTCAAGCGAACACCGGGGAGCTGTTTTTT. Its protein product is CASRASGPQANTGELFF.

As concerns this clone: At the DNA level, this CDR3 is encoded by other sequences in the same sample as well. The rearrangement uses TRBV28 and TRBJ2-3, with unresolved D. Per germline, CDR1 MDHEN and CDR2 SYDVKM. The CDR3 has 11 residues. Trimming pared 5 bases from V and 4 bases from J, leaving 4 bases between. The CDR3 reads CASSRADTQYF. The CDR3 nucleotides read TGTGCCAGCAGTCGGGCAGATACGCAGTATTTT.

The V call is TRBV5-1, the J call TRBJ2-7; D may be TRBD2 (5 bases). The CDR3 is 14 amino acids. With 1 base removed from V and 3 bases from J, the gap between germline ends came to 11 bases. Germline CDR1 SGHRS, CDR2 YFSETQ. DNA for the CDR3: TGCGCCAGCAGCTTGCATGGGGAGCTCTACGAGCAGTACTTC. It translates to CASSLHGELYEQYF.

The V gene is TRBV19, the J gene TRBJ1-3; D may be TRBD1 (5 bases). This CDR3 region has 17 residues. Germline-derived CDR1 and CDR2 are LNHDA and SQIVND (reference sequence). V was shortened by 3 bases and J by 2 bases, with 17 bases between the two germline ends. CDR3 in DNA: TGTGCCAGTAGTATCCCCAGGCGCGGGGGTACTGGAAACACCATATATTTT. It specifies CASSIPRRGGTGNTIYF.

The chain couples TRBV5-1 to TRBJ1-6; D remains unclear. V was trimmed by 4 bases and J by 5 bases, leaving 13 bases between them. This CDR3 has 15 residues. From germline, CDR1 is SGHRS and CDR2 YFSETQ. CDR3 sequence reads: CASSPPDSNNSPLHF. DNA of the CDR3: TGCGCCAGCAGCCCGCCGGACTCTAATAATTCACCCCTCCACTTT.

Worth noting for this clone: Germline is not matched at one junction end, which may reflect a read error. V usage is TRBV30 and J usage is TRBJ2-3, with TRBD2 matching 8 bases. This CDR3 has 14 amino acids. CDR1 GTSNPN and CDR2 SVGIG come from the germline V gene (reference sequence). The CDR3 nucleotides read TGTGCCCGGAGTCGCGCGGGAGGTGCGGATACGCAGTATTTT. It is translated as CARSRAGGADTQYF.

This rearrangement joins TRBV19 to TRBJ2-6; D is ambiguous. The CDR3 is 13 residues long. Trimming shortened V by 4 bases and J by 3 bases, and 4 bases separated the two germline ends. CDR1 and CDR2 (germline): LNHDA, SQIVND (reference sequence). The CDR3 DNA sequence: TGTGCCAGTAGTAAAATTGGGGCCAACGTCCTGACTTTC. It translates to CASSKIGANVLTF.

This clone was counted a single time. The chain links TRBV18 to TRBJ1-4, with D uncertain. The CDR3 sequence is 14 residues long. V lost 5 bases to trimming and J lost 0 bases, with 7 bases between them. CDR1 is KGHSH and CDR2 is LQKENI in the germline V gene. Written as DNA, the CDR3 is TGTGCCAGCTCATCTTCCGCAACTAATGAAAAACTGTTTTTT. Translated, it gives CASSSSATNEKLFF.

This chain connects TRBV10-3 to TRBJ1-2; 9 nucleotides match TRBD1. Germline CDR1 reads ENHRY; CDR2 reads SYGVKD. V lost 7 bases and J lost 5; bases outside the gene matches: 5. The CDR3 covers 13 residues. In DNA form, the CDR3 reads TGTGCCATCAATTCCGGGACAGGGTATGGCTACACCTTC. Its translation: CAINSGTGYGYTF.

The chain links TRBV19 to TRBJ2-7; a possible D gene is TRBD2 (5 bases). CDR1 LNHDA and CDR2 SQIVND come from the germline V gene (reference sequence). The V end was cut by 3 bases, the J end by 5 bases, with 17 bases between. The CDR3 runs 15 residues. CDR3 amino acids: CASSISGIPGNEQYF. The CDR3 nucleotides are TGTGCCAGTAGTATCTCCGGGATCCCCGGAAACGAGCAGTACTTC. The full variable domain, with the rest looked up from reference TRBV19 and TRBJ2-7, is DGGITQSPKYLFRKEGQNVTLSCEQNLNHDAMYWYRQDPGQGLRLIYYSQIVNDFQKGDIAEGYSVSREKKESFPLTVTSAQKNPTAFYLCASSISGIPGNEQYFGPGTRLTVT.

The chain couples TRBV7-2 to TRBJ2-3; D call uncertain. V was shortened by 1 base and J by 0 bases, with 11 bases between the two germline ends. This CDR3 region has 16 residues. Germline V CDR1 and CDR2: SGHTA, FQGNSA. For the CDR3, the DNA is TGTGCCAGCAGCTTAGGACTCGTTCCTAGCACAGATACGCAGTATTTT. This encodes CASSLGLVPSTDTQYF. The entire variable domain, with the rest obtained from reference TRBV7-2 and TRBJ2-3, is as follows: GAGVSQSPSNKVTEKGKDVELRCDPISGHTALYWYRQSLGQGLEFLIYFQGNSAPDKSGLPSDRFSAERTGGSVSTLTIQRTQQEDSAVYLCASSLGLVPSTDTQYFGPGTRLTVL.

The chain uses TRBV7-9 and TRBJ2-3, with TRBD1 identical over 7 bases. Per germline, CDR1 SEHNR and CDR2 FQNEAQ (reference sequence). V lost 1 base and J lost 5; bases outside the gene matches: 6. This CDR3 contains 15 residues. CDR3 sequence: CASSLDDRVVDTQYF. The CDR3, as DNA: TGTGCCAGCAGCTTAGACGACAGGGTTGTAGATACGCAGTATTTT.

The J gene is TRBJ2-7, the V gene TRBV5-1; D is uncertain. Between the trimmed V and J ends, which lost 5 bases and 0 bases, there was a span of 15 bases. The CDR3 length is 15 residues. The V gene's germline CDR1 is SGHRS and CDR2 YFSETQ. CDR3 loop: CASRRVERGSYEQYF. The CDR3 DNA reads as TGCGCCAGCAGACGGGTCGAGCGTGGCTCCTACGAGCAGTACTTC.

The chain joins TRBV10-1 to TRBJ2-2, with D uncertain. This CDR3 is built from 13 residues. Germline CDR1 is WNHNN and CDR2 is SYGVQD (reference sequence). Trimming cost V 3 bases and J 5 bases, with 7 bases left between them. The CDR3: CASSDISTGELFF. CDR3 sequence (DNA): TGCGCCAGCAGTGACATCTCAACCGGGGAGCTGTTTTTT.

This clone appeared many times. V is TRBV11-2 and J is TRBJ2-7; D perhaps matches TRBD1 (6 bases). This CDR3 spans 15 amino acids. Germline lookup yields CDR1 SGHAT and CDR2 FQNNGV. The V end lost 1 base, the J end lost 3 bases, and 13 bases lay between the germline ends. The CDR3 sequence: CASSLGEQGRYEQYF. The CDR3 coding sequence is TGTGCCAGCAGCTTAGGCGAACAGGGCCGCTACGAGCAGTACTTC.